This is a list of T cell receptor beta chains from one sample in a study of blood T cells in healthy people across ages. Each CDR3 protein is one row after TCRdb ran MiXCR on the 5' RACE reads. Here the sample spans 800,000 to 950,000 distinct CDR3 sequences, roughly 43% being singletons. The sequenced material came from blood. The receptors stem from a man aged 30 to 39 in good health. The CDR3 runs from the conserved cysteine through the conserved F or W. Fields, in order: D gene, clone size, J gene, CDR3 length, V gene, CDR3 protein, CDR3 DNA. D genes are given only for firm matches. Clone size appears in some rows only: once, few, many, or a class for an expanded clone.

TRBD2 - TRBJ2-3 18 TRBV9 CASSVEGGLATITDTQYF TGTGCCAGCAGCGTAGAGGGGGGACTAGCGACTATCACAGATACGCAGTATTTT
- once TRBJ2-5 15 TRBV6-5 CASSRTDRKVETQYF TGTGCCAGCAGTAGAACTGACAGAAAGGTGGAGACCCAGTACTTC
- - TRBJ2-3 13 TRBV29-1 CSGQSSSTDTQYF TGCAGCGGACAGAGCTCTAGCACAGATACGCAGTATTTT
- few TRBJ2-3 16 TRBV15 CATSRGDAWGTDTQYF TGTGCCACCAGCAGAGGTGATGCTTGGGGCACAGATACGCAGTATTTT
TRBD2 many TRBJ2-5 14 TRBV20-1 CSARSGGAAETQYF TGCAGTGCTAGAAGCGGGGGGGCGGCAGAGACCCAGTACTTC
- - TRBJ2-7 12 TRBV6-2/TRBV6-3 CASRQLDSEQYF TGTGCCAGCCGGCAGCTGGACTCCGAGCAGTACTTC
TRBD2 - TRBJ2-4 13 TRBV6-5 CASSYSSRREQYF TGTGCCAGCAGTTACTCGAGTAGGCGGGAGCAGTACTTC
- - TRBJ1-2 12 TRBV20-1 CSARDHQGGYTF TGCAGTGCTAGAGATCACCAGGGAGGCTACACCTTC
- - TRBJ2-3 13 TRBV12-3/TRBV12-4 CASSFWGPDTQYF TGTGCCAGCAGTTTTTGGGGGCCAGATACGCAGTATTTT
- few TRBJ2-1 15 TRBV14 CASSQVYSYYNEQFF TGTGCCAGCAGCCAAGTCTACTCCTACTACAATGAGCAGTTCTTC
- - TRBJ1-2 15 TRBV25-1 CASRPLEPSNYGYTF TGTGCCAGCAGGCCCTTGGAGCCTTCTAACTATGGCTACACCTTC
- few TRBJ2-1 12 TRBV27 CASTSGGNEQFF TGTGCCAGCACCTCCGGGGGAAATGAGCAGTTCTTC
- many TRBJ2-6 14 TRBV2 CASSGGSGANVLTF TGTGCCAGCAGTGGAGGGTCGGGGGCCAACGTCCTGACTTTC
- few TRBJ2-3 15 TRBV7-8 CASSNYLLESDTQYF TGTGCCAGCAGCAACTACTTACTCGAATCAGATACGCAGTATTTT
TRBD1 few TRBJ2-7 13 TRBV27 CASSDGQDYEQYF TGTGCCAGCAGTGACGGACAGGACTACGAGCAGTACTTC
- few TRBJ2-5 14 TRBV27 CASSFEGGQETQYF TGTGCCAGCAGTTTCGAGGGGGGCCAAGAGACCCAGTACTTC
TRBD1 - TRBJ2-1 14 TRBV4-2 CASSQGQAFNEQFF TGTGCCAGCAGCCAGGGACAGGCATTCAATGAGCAGTTCTTC
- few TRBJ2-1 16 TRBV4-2 CASSQDKRGVFNEQFF TGTGCCAGCAGCCAAGATAAGCGCGGGGTCTTCAATGAGCAGTTCTTC
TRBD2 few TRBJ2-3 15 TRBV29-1 CSVGSGGGYTDTQYF TGCAGCGTGGGGTCTGGCGGGGGGTACACAGATACGCAGTATTTT
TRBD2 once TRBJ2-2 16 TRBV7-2 CASALRRGGSTGELFF TGTGCCAGCGCCCTTCGGCGGGGGGGAAGCACCGGGGAGCTGTTTTTT